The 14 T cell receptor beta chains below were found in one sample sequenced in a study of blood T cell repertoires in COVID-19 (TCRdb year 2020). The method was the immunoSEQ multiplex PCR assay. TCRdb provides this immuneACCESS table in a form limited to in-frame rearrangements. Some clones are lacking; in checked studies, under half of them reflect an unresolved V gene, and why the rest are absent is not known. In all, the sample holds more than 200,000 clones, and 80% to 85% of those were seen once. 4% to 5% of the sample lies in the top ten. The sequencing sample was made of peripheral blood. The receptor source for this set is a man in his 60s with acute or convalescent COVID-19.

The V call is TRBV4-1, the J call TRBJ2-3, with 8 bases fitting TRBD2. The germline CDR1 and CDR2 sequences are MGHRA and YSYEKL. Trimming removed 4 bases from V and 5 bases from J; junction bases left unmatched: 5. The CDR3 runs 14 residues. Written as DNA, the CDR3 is TGCGCCAGCAGCCCCGGACTAGCACGAGATACGCAGTATTTT. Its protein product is CASSPGLARDTQYF.

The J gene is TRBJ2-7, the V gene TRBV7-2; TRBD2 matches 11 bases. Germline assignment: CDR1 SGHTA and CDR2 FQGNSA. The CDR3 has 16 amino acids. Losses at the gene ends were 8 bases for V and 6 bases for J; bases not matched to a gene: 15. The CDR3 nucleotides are TGTGCCAGCGCAATGGCGGCTAGCGGGAGGCGAGGCGAGCAGTACTTC. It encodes CASAMAASGRRGEQYF. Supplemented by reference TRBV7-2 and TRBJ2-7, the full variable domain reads GAGVSQSPSNKVTEKGKDVELRCDPISGHTALYWYRQSLGQGLEFLIYFQGNSAPDKSGLPSDRFSAERTGGSVSTLTIQRTQQEDSAVYLCASAMAASGRRGEQYFGPGTRLTVT.

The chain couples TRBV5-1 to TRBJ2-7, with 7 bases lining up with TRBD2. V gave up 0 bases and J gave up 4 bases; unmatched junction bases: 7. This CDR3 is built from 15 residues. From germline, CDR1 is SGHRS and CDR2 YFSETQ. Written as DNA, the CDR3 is TGCGCCAGCAGCTTGGGGGGAGGGAGGTCTTACGAGCAGTACTTC. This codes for CASSLGGGRSYEQYF.

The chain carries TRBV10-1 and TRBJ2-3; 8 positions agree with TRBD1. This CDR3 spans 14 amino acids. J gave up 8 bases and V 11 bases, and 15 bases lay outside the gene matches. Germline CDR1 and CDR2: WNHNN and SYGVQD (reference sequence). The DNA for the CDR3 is TGCGCCTCTCGAGCTAGCAGGGGGCCAGGTACGCAGTATTTT. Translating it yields CASRASRGPGTQYF.

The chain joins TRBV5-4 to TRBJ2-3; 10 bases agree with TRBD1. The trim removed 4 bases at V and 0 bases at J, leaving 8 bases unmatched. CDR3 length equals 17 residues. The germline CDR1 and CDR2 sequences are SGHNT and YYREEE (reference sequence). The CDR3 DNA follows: TGTGCCAGCAGCCCCTTGGCGGGACAGGGGAGCACAGATACGCAGTATTTT. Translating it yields CASSPLAGQGSTDTQYF.

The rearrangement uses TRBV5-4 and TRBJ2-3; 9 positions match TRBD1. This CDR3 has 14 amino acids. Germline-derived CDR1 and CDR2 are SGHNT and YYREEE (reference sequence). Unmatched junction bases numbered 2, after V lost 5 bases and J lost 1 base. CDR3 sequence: CASRRDRGTDTQYF. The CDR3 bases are TGTGCCAGCAGAAGGGACAGGGGCACAGATACGCAGTATTTT.

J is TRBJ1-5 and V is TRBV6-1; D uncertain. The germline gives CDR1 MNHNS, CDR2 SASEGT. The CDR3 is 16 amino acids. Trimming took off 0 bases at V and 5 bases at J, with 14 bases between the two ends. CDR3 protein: CASSEANDPLYQPQHF. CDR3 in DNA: TGTGCCAGCAGTGAAGCGAATGATCCCCTATATCAGCCCCAGCATTTT.

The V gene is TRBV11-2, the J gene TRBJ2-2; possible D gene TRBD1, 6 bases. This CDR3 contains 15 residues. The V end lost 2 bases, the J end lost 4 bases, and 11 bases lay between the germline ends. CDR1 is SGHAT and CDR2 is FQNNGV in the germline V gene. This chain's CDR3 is CASSLTGQSTGELFF. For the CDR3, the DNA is TGTGCCAGCAGCTTAACTGGACAGAGCACCGGGGAGCTGTTTTTT.

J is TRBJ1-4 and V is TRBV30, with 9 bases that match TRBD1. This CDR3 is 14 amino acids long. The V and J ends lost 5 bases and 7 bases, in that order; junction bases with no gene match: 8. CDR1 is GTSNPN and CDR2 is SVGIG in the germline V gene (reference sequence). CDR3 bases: TGTGCCTGGGGCCGGGACAGGGCGGTTGAAAAACTGTTTTTT. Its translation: CAWGRDRAVEKLFF.

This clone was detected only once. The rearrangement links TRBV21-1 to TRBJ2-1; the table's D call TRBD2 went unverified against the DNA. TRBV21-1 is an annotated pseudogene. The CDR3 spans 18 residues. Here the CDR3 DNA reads TGTGCCAGCAGCAAAGTAAGGACTAGTACCGTTGGCTACAATGAGCAGTTCTTC. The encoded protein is CASSKVRTSTVGYNEQFF.

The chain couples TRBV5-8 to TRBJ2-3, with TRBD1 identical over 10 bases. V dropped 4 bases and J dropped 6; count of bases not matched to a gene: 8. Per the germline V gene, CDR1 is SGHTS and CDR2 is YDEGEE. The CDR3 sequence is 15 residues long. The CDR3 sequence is CASSLGTGARDTQYF. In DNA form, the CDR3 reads TGTGCCAGCAGCCTAGGGACAGGGGCCAGGGATACGCAGTATTTT. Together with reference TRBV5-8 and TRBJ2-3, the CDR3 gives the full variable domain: EAGVTQSPTHLIKTRGQQATLRCSPISGHTSVYWYQQALGLGLQFLLWYDEGEERNRGNFPPRFSGRQFPNYSSELNVNALELEDSALYLCASSLGTGARDTQYFGPGTRLTVL.

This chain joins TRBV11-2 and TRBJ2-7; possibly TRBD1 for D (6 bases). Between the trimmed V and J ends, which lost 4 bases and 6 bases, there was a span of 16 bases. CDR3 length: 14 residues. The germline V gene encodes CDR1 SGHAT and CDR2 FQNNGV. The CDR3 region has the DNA TGTGCCAGCAGCTCAACCACAGGGCGAGGCGAGCAGTACTTC. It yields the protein CASSSTTGRGEQYF. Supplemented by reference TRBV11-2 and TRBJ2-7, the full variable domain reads EAGVAQSPRYKIIEKRQSVAFWCNPISGHATLYWYQQILGQGPKLLIQFQNNGVVDDSQLPKDRFSAERLKGVDSTLKIQPAKLEDSAVYLCASSSTTGRGEQYFGPGTRLTVT.

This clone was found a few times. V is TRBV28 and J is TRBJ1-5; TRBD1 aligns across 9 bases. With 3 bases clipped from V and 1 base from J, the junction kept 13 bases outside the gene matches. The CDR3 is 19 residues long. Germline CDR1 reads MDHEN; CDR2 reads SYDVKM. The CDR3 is CASSFPGQGTRRSNQPQHF. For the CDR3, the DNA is TGTGCCAGCAGTTTTCCGGGACAGGGCACCAGAAGGAGCAATCAGCCCCAGCATTTT.

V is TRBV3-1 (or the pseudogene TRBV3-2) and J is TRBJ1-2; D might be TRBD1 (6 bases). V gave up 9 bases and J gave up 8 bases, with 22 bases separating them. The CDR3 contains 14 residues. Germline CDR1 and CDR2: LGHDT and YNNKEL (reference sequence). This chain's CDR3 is CASFLGAGAEGYTF. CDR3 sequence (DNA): TGTGCCAGTTTTCTAGGGGCGGGGGCGGAGGGCTACACCTTC.